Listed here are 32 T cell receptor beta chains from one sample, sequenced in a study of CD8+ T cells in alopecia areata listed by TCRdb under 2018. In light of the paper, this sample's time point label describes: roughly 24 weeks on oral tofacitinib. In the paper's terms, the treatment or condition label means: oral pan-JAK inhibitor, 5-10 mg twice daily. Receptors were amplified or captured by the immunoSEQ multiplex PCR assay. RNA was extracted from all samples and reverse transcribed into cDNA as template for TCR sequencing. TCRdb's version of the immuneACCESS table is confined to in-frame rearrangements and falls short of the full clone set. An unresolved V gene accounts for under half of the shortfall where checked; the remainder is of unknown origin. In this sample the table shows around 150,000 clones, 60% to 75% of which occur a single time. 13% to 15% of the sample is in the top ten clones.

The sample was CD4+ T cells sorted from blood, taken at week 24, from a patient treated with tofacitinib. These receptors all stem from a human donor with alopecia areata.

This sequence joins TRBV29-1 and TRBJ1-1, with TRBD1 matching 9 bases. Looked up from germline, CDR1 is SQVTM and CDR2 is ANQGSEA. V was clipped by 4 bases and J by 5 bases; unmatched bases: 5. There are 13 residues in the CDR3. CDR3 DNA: TGCAGCGTTGTTAACAGGGGGCGGACTGAAGCTTTCTTT. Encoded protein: CSVVNRGRTEAFF.

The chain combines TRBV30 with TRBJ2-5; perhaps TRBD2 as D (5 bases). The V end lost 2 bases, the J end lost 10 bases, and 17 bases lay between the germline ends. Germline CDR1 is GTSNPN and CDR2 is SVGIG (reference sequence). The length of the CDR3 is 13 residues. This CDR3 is CAWSPSLGRGQYF. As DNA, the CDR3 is TGTGCCTGGAGTCCCTCGCTGGGGAGAGGCCAGTACTTC. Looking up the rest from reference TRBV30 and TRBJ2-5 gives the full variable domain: SQTIHQWPATLVQPVGSPLSLECTVEGTSNPNLYWYRQAAGRGLQLLFYSVGIGQISSEVPQNLSASRPQDRQFILSSKKLLLSDSGFYLCAWSPSLGRGQYFGPGTRLLVL.

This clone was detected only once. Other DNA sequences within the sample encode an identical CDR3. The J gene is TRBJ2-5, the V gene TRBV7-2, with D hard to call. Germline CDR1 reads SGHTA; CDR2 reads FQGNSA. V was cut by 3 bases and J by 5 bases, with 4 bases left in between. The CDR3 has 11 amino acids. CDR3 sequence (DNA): TGTGCCAGCAGCTTGTTGGAGACCCAGTACTTC. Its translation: CASSLLETQYF.

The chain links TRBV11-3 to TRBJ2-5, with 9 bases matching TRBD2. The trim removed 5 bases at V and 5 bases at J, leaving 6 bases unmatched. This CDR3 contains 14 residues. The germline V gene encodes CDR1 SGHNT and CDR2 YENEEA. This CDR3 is CASSLAGRWETQYF. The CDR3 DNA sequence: TGTGCCAGCAGCCTAGCGGGGCGGTGGGAGACCCAGTACTTC.

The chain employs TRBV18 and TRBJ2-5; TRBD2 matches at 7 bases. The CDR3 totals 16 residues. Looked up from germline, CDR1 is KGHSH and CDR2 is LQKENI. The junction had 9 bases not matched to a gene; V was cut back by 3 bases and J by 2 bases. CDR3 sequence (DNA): TGTGCCAGCTCACCCAACTCGCGGGGGACTCAAGAGACCCAGTACTTC. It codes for CASSPNSRGTQETQYF.

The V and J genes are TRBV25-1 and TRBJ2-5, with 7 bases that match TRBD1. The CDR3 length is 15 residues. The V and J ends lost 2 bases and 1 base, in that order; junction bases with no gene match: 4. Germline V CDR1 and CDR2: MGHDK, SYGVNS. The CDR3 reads CASSEVWTGQETQYF. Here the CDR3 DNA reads TGTGCCAGCAGTGAAGTGTGGACAGGCCAAGAGACCCAGTACTTC. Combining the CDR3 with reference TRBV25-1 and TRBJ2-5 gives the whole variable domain EADIYQTPRYLVIGTGKKITLECSQTMGHDKMYWYQQDPGMELHLIHYSYGVNSTEKGDLSSESTVSRIRTEHFPLTLESARPSHTSQYLCASSEVWTGQETQYFGPGTRLLVL.

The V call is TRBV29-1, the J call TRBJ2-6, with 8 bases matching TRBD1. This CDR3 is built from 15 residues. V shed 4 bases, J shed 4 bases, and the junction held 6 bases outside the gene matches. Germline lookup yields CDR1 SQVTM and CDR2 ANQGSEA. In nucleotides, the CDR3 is TGCAGCGTTGGCCAGGGGGCAGTGGGGGCCAACGTCCTGACTTTC. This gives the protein CSVGQGAVGANVLTF.

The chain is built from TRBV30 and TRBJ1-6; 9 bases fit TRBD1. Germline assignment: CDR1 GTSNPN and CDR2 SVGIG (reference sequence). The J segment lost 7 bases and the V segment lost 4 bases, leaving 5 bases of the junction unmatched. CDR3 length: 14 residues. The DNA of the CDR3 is TGTGCCTGGAATTGGGACAGGGTAAATTCACCCCTCCACTTT. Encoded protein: CAWNWDRVNSPLHF.

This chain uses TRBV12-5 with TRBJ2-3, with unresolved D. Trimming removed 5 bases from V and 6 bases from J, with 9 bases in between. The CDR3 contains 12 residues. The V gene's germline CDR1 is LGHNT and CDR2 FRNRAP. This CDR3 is CASGLQSDTQYF. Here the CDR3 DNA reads TGTGCTAGTGGTCTCCAATCGGATACGCAGTATTTT.

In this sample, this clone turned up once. CDR3 sequence (DNA): TGCGCCAGCAGCTTGGGGGCCAGACCTGGCACAGATACGCAGTATTTT. Its translation: CASSLGARPGTDTQYF. The J gene is TRBJ2-3, the V gene TRBV5-1; no clear D. This CDR3 has 16 amino acids. The germline CDR1 and CDR2 sequences are SGHRS and YFSETQ. The V and J ends lost 0 bases and 1 base respectively, with 12 bases between them.

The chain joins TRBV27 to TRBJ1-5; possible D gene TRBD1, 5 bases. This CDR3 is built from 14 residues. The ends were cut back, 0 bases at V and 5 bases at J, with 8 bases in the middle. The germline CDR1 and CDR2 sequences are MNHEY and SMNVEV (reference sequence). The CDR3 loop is CASSLSRGYQPQHF. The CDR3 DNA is TGTGCCAGCAGTTTATCGAGGGGTTATCAGCCCCAGCATTTT.

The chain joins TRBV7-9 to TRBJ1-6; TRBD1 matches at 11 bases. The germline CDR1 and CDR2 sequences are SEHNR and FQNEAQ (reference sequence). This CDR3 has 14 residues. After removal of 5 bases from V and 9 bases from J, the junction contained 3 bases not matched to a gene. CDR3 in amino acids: CASSPGQGVSPLHF. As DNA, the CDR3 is TGTGCCAGCAGCCCGGGACAGGGGGTTTCACCCCTCCACTTT.

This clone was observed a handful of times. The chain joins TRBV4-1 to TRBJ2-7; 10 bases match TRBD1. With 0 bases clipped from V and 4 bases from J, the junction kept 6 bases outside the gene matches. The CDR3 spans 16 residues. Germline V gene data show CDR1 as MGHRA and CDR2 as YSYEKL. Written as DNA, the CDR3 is TGCGCCAGCAGCCAAGACGCGGGACAGGGGACTTACGAGCAGTACTTC. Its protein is CASSQDAGQGTYEQYF.

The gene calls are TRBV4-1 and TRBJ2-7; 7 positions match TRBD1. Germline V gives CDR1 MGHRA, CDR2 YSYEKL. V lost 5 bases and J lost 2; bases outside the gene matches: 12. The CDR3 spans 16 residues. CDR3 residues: CASSNTNRGRTYEQYF. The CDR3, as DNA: TGCGCCAGCAGCAACACCAACAGGGGCCGCACCTACGAGCAGTACTTC.

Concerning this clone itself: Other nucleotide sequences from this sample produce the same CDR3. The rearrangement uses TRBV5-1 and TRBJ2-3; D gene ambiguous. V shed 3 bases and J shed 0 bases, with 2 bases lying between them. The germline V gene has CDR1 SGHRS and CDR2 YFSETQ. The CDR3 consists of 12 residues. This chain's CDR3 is CASSSSTDTQYF. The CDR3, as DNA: TGCGCCAGCAGCTCGAGCACAGATACGCAGTATTTT.

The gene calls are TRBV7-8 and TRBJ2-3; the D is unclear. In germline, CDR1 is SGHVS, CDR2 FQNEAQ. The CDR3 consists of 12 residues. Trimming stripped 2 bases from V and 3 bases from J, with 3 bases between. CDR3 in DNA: TGTGCCAGCAGCTTAAGGACAGATACGCAGTATTTT. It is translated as CASSLRTDTQYF.

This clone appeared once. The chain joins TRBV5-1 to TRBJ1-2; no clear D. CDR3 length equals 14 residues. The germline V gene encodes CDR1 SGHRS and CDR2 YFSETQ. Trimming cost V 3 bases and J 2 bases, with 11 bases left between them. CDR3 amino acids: CASSSGTINYGYTF. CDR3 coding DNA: TGCGCCAGCAGCTCCGGCACGATCAACTATGGCTACACCTTC.

CDR3: CATSREGTGNQPQHF. CDR3 coding DNA: TGTGCCACCAGCAGAGAAGGGACAGGGAATCAGCCCCAGCATTTT. This chain joins TRBV15 and TRBJ1-5; 9 bases align to TRBD1. The CDR3 covers 15 residues. Trimming removed 0 bases from V and 4 bases from J; junction bases left unmatched: 1. Germline CDR1 and CDR2: LNHNV and YYDKDF (reference sequence). The full variable domain, its missing parts supplied by reference TRBV15 and TRBJ1-5, is DAMVIQNPRYQVTQFGKPVTLSCSQTLNHNVMYWYQQKSSQAPKLLFHYYDKDFNNEADTPDNFQSRRPNTSFCFLDIRSPGLGDTAMYLCATSREGTGNQPQHFGDGTRLSIL.

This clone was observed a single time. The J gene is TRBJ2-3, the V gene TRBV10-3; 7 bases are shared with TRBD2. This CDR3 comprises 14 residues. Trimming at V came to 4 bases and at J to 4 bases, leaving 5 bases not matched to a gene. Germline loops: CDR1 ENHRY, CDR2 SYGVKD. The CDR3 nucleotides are TGTGCCATCAGTGGGTGGGAGGGTGCAGATACGCAGTATTTT. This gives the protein CAISGWEGADTQYF.

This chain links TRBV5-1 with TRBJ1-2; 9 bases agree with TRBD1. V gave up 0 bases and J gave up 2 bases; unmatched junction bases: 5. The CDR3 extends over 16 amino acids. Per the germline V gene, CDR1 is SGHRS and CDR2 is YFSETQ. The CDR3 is CASSLATGTGNYGYTF. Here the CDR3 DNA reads TGCGCCAGCAGCTTGGCAACCGGGACAGGGAACTATGGCTACACCTTC.

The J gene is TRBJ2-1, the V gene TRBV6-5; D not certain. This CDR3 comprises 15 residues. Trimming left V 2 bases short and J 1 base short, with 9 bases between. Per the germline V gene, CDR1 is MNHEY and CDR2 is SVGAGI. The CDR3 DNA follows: TGTGCCAGCAGTTACGGTGCGGCATCCTACAATGAGCAGTTCTTC. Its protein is CASSYGAASYNEQFF.

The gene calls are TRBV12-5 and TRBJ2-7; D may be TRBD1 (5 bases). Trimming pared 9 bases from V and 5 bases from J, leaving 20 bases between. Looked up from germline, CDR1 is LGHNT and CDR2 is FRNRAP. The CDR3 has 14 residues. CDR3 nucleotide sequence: TGTGCTAGCGGACCAGGGCAAATGCGGAACGAGCAGTACTTC. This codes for CASGPGQMRNEQYF.

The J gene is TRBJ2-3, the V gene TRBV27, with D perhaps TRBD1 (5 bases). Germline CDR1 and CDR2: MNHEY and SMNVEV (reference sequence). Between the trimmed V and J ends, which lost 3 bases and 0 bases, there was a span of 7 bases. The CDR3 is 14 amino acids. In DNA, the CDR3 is TGTGCCAGCAGTTTCCGACAGAGCACAGATACGCAGTATTTT. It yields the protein CASSFRQSTDTQYF.

In nucleotides, the CDR3 is TGCGCCAGCAGCCGCATACCGGGACAGAACCACAATGAGCAGTTCTTC. This encodes CASSRIPGQNHNEQFF. This rearrangement joins TRBV4-1 to TRBJ2-1, with 7 nucleotides matching TRBD1. Trimming at V came to 4 bases and at J to 5 bases, leaving 11 bases not matched to a gene. Germline assignment: CDR1 MGHRA and CDR2 YSYEKL. The CDR3 loop spans 16 amino acids.

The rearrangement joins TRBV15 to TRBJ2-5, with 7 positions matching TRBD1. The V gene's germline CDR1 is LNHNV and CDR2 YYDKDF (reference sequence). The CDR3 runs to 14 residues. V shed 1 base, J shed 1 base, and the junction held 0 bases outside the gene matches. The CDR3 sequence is CATSRGDSQETQYF. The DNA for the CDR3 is TGTGCCACCAGCAGAGGGGACAGCCAAGAGACCCAGTACTTC.

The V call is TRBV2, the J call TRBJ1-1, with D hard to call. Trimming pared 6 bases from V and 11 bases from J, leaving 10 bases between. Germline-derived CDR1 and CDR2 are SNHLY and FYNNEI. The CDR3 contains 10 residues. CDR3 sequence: CASRTIEAFF. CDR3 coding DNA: TGTGCCAGCAGAACTATCGAGGCTTTCTTT.

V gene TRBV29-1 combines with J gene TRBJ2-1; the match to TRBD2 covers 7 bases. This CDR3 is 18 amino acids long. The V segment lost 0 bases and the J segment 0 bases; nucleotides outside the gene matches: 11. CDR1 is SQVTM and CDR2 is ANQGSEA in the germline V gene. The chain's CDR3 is CSVEDSTLGGSSYNEQFF. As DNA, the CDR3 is TGCAGCGTTGAAGATTCTACACTCGGGGGGAGCTCCTACAATGAGCAGTTCTTC.

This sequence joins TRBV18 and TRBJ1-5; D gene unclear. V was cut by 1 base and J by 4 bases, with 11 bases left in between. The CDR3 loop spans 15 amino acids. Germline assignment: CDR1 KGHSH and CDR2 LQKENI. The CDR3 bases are TGTGCCAGCTCACCACTTGGCCAAAGTAATCAGCCCCAGCATTTT. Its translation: CASSPLGQSNQPQHF.

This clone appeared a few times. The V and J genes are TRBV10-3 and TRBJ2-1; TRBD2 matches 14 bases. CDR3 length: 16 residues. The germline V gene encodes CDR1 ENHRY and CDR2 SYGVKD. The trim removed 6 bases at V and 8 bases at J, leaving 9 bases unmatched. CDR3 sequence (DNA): TGTGCCATCAGAGGACTAGCGGGGGGTTCTTTCGATGAGCAGTTCTTC. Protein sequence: CAIRGLAGGSFDEQFF.

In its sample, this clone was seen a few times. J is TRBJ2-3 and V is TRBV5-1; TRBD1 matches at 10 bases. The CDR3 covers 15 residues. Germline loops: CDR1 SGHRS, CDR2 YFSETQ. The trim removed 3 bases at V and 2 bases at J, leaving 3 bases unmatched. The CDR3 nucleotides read TGCGCCAGCAGCTCGGGACAGGGGATCACAGATACGCAGTATTTT. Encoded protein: CASSSGQGITDTQYF.

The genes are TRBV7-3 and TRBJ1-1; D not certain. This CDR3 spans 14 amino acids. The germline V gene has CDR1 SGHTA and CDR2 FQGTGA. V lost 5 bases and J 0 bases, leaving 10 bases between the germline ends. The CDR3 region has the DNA TGTGCCAGCAGCCGAAACTCGATGAACACTGAAGCTTTCTTT. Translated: CASSRNSMNTEAFF. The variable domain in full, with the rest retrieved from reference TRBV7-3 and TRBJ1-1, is GAGVSQTPSNKVTEKGKYVELRCDPISGHTALYWYRQSLGQGPEFLIYFQGTGAADDSGLPNDRFFAVRPEGSVSTLKIQRTERGDSAVYLCASSRNSMNTEAFFGQGTRLTVV.

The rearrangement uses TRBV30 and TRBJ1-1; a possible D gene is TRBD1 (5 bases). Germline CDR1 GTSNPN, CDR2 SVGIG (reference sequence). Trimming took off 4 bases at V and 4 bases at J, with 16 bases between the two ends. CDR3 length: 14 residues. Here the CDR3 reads CAWIPRVLGTEAFF. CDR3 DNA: TGTGCCTGGATACCCAGGGTTTTGGGCACTGAAGCTTTCTTT.